This T cell receptor beta chain was sequenced for a study of somatic mutations in cytotoxic T cells in rheumatoid arthritis. Study context: Patients had less than 35 ml EDTA blood drawn right after diagnosis, before any treatment. Study-level points and caveats: Age-dependent increases in CD8+ clonality occurred in rheumatoid arthritis patients but not in healthy controls. Compared with age-matched healthy controls, rheumatoid arthritis patients did not differ significantly in CD8+ T-cell clonality.

Using positive magnetic bead selection on an AutoMACS, CD4+ and CD8+ cells were isolated, after which their purity was checked by flow cytometry. Regarding this clone: The antigen remains undetermined.

Generated by immunoSEQ multiplex PCR, the TCRdb table keeps only in-frame clones and is missing some. The sample consists of approximately 19,000 clones, 75% to 85% of them appearing once. The sequencing sample was made of CD8+ T cells sorted from blood. The sequence was collected from an adult with rheumatoid arthritis.

In nucleotides, the CDR3 is TGCAGCGTGGATGGACTAGCGGGGGAGCCCTACGAGCAGTACTTC. Encoded protein: CSVDGLAGEPYEQYF. The V gene is TRBV29-1, the J gene TRBJ2-7; 13 bases match TRBD2. This CDR3 comprises 15 residues. With 6 bases clipped from V and 2 bases from J, the junction kept 7 bases outside the gene matches. Germline-derived CDR1 and CDR2 are SQVTM and ANQGSEA.